Below, 5 T cell receptor beta chains from the same sample are listed, as sequenced in a study of shared clonotypes between healthy human individuals. CD45RO-negative CD8 cells positively selected for CCR7 made up the naive population, which excluded terminally differentiated effector memory CD45RA+ cells. Libraries were prepared by immunoSEQ multiplex PCR; TCRdb keeps only in-frame clonotypes and omits some of them. The table lists 800,000 to 950,000 clones, 95% to 97% of them singletons. Sequencing used naive CD8+ T cells sorted from blood. These receptors were collected from a man younger than 45 in good health.

The chain employs TRBV29-1 and TRBJ2-5, with a possible D match to TRBD2 (6 bases). Germline loops: CDR1 SQVTM, CDR2 ANQGSEA. The CDR3 length is 14 residues. V gave up 6 bases and J gave up 4 bases, with 18 bases separating them. CDR3 in DNA: TGCAGCGTCACTCCGTCCGGGAGAGGAGAGACCCAGTACTTC. Residues: CSVTPSGRGETQYF.

This sequence joins TRBV29-1 and TRBJ2-5; 12 positions agree with TRBD2. After removal of 7 bases from V and 3 bases from J, the junction contained 6 bases not matched to a gene. The CDR3 contains 14 residues. Germline V gives CDR1 SQVTM, CDR2 ANQGSEA. CDR3 in DNA: TGCAGCGGTACTAGCGGGAGGACGAAAGAGACCCAGTACTTC. Amino acids: CSGTSGRTKETQYF.

The J gene is TRBJ1-4, the V gene TRBV29-1, with D possibly TRBD1 on 5 matching bases. V dropped 3 bases and J dropped 12 bases, with 17 bases sitting between them. Germline V CDR1 and CDR2: SQVTM, ANQGSEA. The CDR3 runs 13 residues. The CDR3 loop reads CSVDAGPGAELFF. Here the CDR3 DNA reads TGCAGCGTTGACGCGGGGCCCGGCGCGGAACTGTTTTTT. Using reference TRBV29-1 and TRBJ1-4 for the parts outside the CDR3, the full variable domain is SAVISQKPSRDICQRGTSLTIQCQVDSQVTMMFWYRQQPGQSLTLIATANQGSEATYESGFVIDKFPISRPNLTFSTLTVSNMSPEDSSIYLCSVDAGPGAELFFGSGTQLSVL.

The chain links TRBV7-9 to TRBJ2-7, with 9 positions matching TRBD2. V trimming: 4 bases; J trimming: 5 bases; junction bases outside the gene matches: 12. The CDR3 runs 16 residues. CDR1 and CDR2 from the germline V gene are SEHNR and FQNEAQ (reference sequence). CDR3 sequence reads: CASSSLAGILLHEQYF. As DNA, the CDR3 is TGTGCCAGCAGCTCTCTAGCGGGAATCCTCCTCCACGAGCAGTACTTC.

V gene TRBV5-6 combines with J gene TRBJ1-5; TRBD1 matches at 7 bases. The CDR3 is 15 amino acids. Per germline, CDR1 SGHDT and CDR2 YYEEEE. The junction had 3 bases not matched to a gene; V was cut back by 3 bases and J by 0 bases. The CDR3 spells CASSSGTASNQPQHF. CDR3 nucleotides: TGTGCCAGCAGCTCAGGGACAGCTAGCAATCAGCCCCAGCATTTT.